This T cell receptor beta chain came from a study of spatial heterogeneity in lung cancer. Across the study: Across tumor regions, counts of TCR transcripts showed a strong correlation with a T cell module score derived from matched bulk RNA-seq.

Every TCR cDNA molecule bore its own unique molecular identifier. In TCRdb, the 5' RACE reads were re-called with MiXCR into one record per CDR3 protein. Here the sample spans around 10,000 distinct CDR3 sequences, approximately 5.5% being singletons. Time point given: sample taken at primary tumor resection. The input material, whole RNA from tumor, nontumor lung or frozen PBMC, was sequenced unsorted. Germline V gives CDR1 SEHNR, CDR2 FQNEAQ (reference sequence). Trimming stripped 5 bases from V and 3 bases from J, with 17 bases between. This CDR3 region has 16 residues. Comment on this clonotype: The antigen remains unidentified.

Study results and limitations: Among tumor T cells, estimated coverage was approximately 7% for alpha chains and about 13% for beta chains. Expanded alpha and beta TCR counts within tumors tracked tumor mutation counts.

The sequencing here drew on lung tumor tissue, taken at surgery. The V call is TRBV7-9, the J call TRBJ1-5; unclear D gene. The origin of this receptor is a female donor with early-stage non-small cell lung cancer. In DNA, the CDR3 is TGTGCCAGCAGCCCGTGGCGCGGGGAACACAATCAGCCCCAGCATTTT. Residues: CASSPWRGEHNQPQHF. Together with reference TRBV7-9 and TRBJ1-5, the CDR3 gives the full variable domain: DTGVSQNPRHKITKRGQNVTFRCDPISEHNRLYWYRQTLGQGPEFLTYFQNEAQLEKSRLLSDRFSAERPKGSFSTLEIQRTEQGDSAMYLCASSPWRGEHNQPQHFGDGTRLSIL.